This record covers a single TCR beta chain. The V segment lost 6 bases and the J segment 2 bases; nucleotides outside the gene matches: 12. CDR1 and CDR2 (germline): SGDLS, YYNGEE. The CDR3 is made up of 16 amino acids. The source of the sample is a study of blood T cell repertoires in COVID-19. Generated by immunoSEQ multiplex PCR, the TCRdb table keeps only in-frame clones and is missing some. This sample has roughly 250,000 clones, with approximately 85% found just once. The sequence was obtained from a woman aged 55-75 years with active or convalescent COVID-19. The chain is built from TRBV9 and TRBJ1-2, with 8 bases lining up with TRBD1. Sequencing was performed on peripheral blood. In DNA, the CDR3 is TGTGCCAGCACCCCCACCCCGCAGGGGGCAAACTATGGCTACACCTTC. It translates to CASTPTPQGANYGYTF.